This T cell receptor (beta chain) comes out of a study of cytomegalovirus exposure and HLA in healthy donors. This clone was seen a handful of times. It was with 60 Vbeta and 13 Jbeta primers that the PCR ran. The assay was immunoSEQ multiplex PCR, and TCRdb's table has in-frame clones only and misses some. The sample has fewer than 85,000 clones; under 80% are singletons. The CDR3 consists of 18 residues. V lost 0 bases to trimming and J lost 4 bases; unmatched junction nucleotides: 13. The germline CDR1 and CDR2 sequences are SGHNT and YYREEE (reference sequence). The source is a man in his forties in good health and CMV-seropositive. This chain uses TRBV5-4 with TRBJ2-7; 10 positions match TRBD2. The sample consisted of PBMCs. Here the CDR3 reads CASSLALAGVSTSYEQYF. The DNA for the CDR3 is TGTGCCAGCAGCTTGGCCCTAGCGGGGGTTTCCACTTCTTACGAGCAGTACTTC.